The clone carrying this T cell receptor (beta chain) was seen a few times. No antigen is known for it. This entry belongs to a study of cytomegalovirus exposure and HLA in healthy donors. PCR was performed using 60 Vbeta and 13 Jbeta primers. Assay: immunoSEQ multiplex PCR; the TCRdb copy retains only in-frame clones and omits some. The sample lists 85,000 to 120,000 clones, nearly 65% occurring once. V trimming: 6 bases; J trimming: 1 base; junction bases outside the gene matches: 4. The CDR3 is made up of 15 amino acids. CDR1 is KGHSH and CDR2 is LQKENI in the germline V gene. Study observations and caveats: The study carried out a later analysis of TCR beta sequences. It associated under 20,000 of them with specific HLA alleles at a false discovery rate of 0.05.

The TCR comes from a human donor in good health. The sequenced sample was PBMCs. V gene TRBV18 combines with J gene TRBJ2-2, with 8 bases fitting TRBD2. CDR3: CASSEGLGNTGELFF. CDR3 sequence (DNA): TGTGCCAGCTCGGAGGGACTAGGGAACACCGGGGAGCTGTTTTTT.